Shown below are 30 T cell receptor beta chains from a single sample sequenced in a study of T-cell reconstitution after alpha-beta-depleted transplantation in children. Unique molecular identifiers were incorporated when the TCRbeta library was constructed. TCRdb re-derived calls from the PCR reads in MiXCR, one entry per CDR3 protein. The sample records more than 400,000 distinct CDR3 sequences, roughly an eighth being singletons. The sample here was PBMCs, mostly from graft donor cells, taken 180 days after TCRalphabeta/CD19-depleted stem cell transplant. These receptors were taken from a female patient between 2 and 10 years old who had a stem cell transplant for aplastic anemia, so the T cells may come from the graft donor.

This clonotype was detected many times. The chain carries TRBV20-1 and TRBJ2-7, with a weak D call TRBD2 (7 bases). Germline V CDR1 and CDR2: DFQATT, SNEGSKA (reference sequence). This CDR3 spans 15 amino acids. Trimming took 6 bases from V and 7 from J, leaving 25 bases between them. CDR3 sequence (DNA): TGCAGTGCCAGATCCTTGGGGGAGGGGGAGGTGGAGCAGTACTTC. It translates to CSARSLGEGEVEQYF.

The V gene is TRBV19, the J gene TRBJ2-3; perhaps TRBD2 as D (6 bases). Germline-derived CDR1 and CDR2 are LNHDA and SQIVND (reference sequence). The CDR3 consists of 15 residues. V dropped 2 bases and J dropped 2 bases, with 11 bases sitting between them. CDR3 DNA: TGTGCCAGTAGTATACCAGCGGGTCCCACAGATACGCAGTATTTT. It codes for CASSIPAGPTDTQYF. Filled out from reference TRBV19 and TRBJ2-3, the complete variable domain reads DGGITQSPKYLFRKEGQNVTLSCEQNLNHDAMYWYRQDPGQGLRLIYYSQIVNDFQKGDIAEGYSVSREKKESFPLTVTSAQKNPTAFYLCASSIPAGPTDTQYFGPGTRLTVL.

This clonotype was detected many times. Written as DNA, the CDR3 is TGTGCCAGCAGTGCCCCCGGGCAGGGGGTCTACGAGCAGTACTTC. It specifies CASSAPGQGVYEQYF. The chain couples TRBV28 to TRBJ2-7; 7 bases are shared with TRBD1. V gave up 5 bases and J gave up 3 bases; unmatched junction bases: 10. From germline, CDR1 is MDHEN and CDR2 SYDVKM. The CDR3 totals 15 residues.

V and J are TRBV20-1 and TRBJ2-1; 10 nucleotides agree with TRBD1. The CDR3 has 14 amino acids. CDR1 is DFQATT, CDR2 SNEGSKA, per germline (reference sequence). V shed 5 bases, J shed 4 bases, and the junction held 5 bases outside the gene matches. The CDR3, as DNA: TGCAGTGCTGGTCCGGGACAGGGGTACAATGAGCAGTTCTTC. It specifies CSAGPGQGYNEQFF.

The rearrangement links TRBV29-1 to TRBJ2-4; weak D call: TRBD1 (6 bases). Germline CDR1 is SQVTM and CDR2 is ANQGSEA. V was cut by 4 bases and J by 1 base, with 17 bases left in between. The CDR3 sequence is 16 residues long. CDR3 protein: CSVVLNRVLAKNIQYF. DNA for the CDR3: TGCAGCGTTGTCCTGAACAGGGTACTGGCCAAAAACATTCAGTACTTC.

The sample holds many counts of this clonotype. The chain links TRBV12-3 or TRBV12-4 to TRBJ2-3, with 8 bases identical to TRBD2. This CDR3 region has 18 residues. V trimming: 3 bases; J trimming: 0 bases; junction bases outside the gene matches: 11. The DNA of the CDR3 is TGTGCCAGCAGTTTTGATCCGAGACTAGCGACAAGCACAGATACGCAGTATTTT. It encodes CASSFDPRLATSTDTQYF.

This clonotype appeared a few times. V gene TRBV7-8 combines with J gene TRBJ2-1, with TRBD1 as a possible D gene (5 bases). Trimming left V 2 bases short and J 8 bases short, with 16 bases between. Looked up from germline, CDR1 is SGHVS and CDR2 is FQNEAQ. CDR3 length: 15 amino acids. The CDR3 reads CASSLSRGLFDEQFF. The CDR3 DNA follows: TGTGCCAGCAGCTTATCTAGGGGTTTATTCGATGAGCAGTTCTTC.

This clonotype showed up just a few times. The V and J genes are TRBV7-2 and TRBJ1-2; tentatively, D is TRBD1 (6 bases). V shed 3 bases and J shed 9 bases, with 20 bases lying between them. The CDR3 is made up of 15 amino acids. Germline V gives CDR1 SGHTA, CDR2 FQGNSA. The CDR3: CASSFGGPERNRYTF. The CDR3 bases are TGTGCCAGCAGCTTTGGGGGGCCCGAGCGGAATCGCTACACCTTC.

The J gene is TRBJ1-5, the V gene TRBV12-3 or TRBV12-4; D perhaps matches TRBD1 (5 bases). V was pared by 4 bases and J by 6 bases, with 22 bases between. The CDR3 covers 17 residues. The CDR3 DNA reads as TGTGCCAGCAGTTCCACGGGGCCAAAGACCCGGCTTCAGCCCCAGCATTTT. Amino acids: CASSSTGPKTRLQPQHF.

V usage is TRBV27 and J usage is TRBJ2-5; D is undetermined. V was shortened by 5 bases and J by 4 bases, with 14 bases between the two germline ends. CDR1 and CDR2 from the germline V gene are MNHEY and SMNVEV (reference sequence). This CDR3 spans 14 amino acids. The CDR3 coding sequence is TGTGCCAGCAGTCTAAGCAGTCCCGGAGAGACCCAGTACTTC. Translation: CASSLSSPGETQYF.

This clonotype has a handful of counts. This rearrangement joins TRBV3-1 to TRBJ1-2; perhaps TRBD1 as D (6 bases). The CDR3 runs to 18 residues. Germline-derived CDR1 and CDR2 are LGHDT and YNNKEL (reference sequence). The V gene lost 1 base and the J gene lost 2 bases, with 20 bases spanning the gap. CDR3 loop: CASSQANRATGENYGYTF. The DNA for the CDR3 is TGTGCCAGCAGCCAAGCTAATAGGGCGACAGGCGAGAACTATGGCTACACCTTC.

The chain is built from TRBV4-3 and TRBJ1-3, with a tentative D call TRBD1 (6 bases). CDR3 length: 18 residues. Per the germline V gene, CDR1 is LGHNA and CDR2 is YSLEER. Trimming stripped 0 bases from V and 2 bases from J, with 17 bases between. CDR3 DNA: TGCGCCAGCAGCCAAGATGCTTCGGACAGACCTACTGGAAACACCATATATTTT. This sequence encodes CASSQDASDRPTGNTIYF.

The CDR3 DNA reads as TGCGCCAGCAGCTTGGGGGAACGTGATGGCTACACCTTC. Its protein is CASSLGERDGYTF. V gene TRBV5-1 combines with J gene TRBJ1-2; D not resolved. CDR1 SGHRS and CDR2 YFSETQ come from the germline V gene. The ends were cut back, 0 bases at V and 6 bases at J, with 9 bases in the middle. The CDR3 covers 13 residues.

The chain links TRBV4-3 to TRBJ1-2, with a weak D call TRBD1 (5 bases). This CDR3 has 13 amino acids. Germline V lookup: CDR1 LGHNA, CDR2 YSLEER. Trimming left V 3 bases short and J 4 bases short, with 9 bases between. The CDR3 loop is CASSHGGIYGYTF. The CDR3 DNA sequence: TGCGCCAGCAGCCATGGGGGGATCTATGGCTACACCTTC.

Note on this clonotype: A far more abundant clone sits one base away, making this likely a read error. The chain uses TRBV28 and TRBJ2-3; D uncertain. This CDR3 contains 11 residues. CDR1 MDHEN and CDR2 SYDVKM come from the germline V gene. The CDR3 reads CAISFRDTQYF. In nucleotides, the CDR3 is TGTGCCATCAGTTTTAGGGATACGCAGTATTTT.

A few counts support this clonotype. The rearrangement joins TRBV6-2 or TRBV6-3 to TRBJ2-1; 9 bases are shared with TRBD2. Trimming cost V 6 bases and J 3 bases; bases outside gene matches: 6. CDR1 and CDR2 (germline): MNHEY, SVGEGT. The CDR3 covers 15 residues. This CDR3 is CASRNGGRGYNEQFF. CDR3 sequence (DNA): TGTGCCAGCAGGAACGGCGGGAGGGGCTACAATGAGCAGTTCTTC.

This clonotype has only a few counts. J is TRBJ2-1 and V is TRBV12-3 or TRBV12-4, with TRBD2 matching over 9 bases. The J segment lost 5 bases and the V segment lost 2 bases, leaving 10 bases of the junction unmatched. The CDR3 consists of 17 residues. The DNA for the CDR3 is TGTGCCAGCAGTTTAATTGTGGGGGCGGGAGGGAACAATGAGCAGTTCTTC. It encodes CASSLIVGAGGNNEQFF.

At least ten counts were recorded for this clonotype. The chain couples TRBV5-4 to TRBJ2-5; 8 bases agree with TRBD2. Unmatched junction bases numbered 2, after V lost 4 bases and J lost 3 bases. The germline CDR1 and CDR2 sequences are SGHNT and YYREEE (reference sequence). This CDR3 has 13 amino acids. DNA of the CDR3: TGTGCCAGCAGCACTAGCGGAAAAGAGACCCAGTACTTC. Encoded protein: CASSTSGKETQYF.

The V and J genes are TRBV28 and TRBJ1-5; D unclear. The V and J ends lost 5 bases and 3 bases respectively, with 11 bases between them. The germline CDR1 and CDR2 sequences are MDHEN and SYDVKM. The CDR3 length is 14 residues. CDR3 protein: CASSPPPFNQPQHF. The CDR3 coding sequence is TGTGCCAGCAGTCCGCCCCCATTCAATCAGCCCCAGCATTTT.

This clonotype was seen more than once but under ten times. The chain combines TRBV10-3 with TRBJ1-2, with D unresolved. Between the trimmed V and J ends, which lost 0 bases and 4 bases, there was a span of 9 bases. CDR3 length: 14 amino acids. Germline loops: CDR1 ENHRY, CDR2 SYGVKD. CDR3 region: CAISESGGIYGYTF. For the CDR3, the DNA is TGTGCCATCAGTGAGTCGGGAGGGATCTATGGCTACACCTTC.

This clonotype was seen many times. The chain uses TRBV7-2 and TRBJ1-5; possible D gene TRBD1, 6 bases. The CDR3 extends over 14 amino acids. Per germline, CDR1 SGHTA and CDR2 FQGNSA. V lost 5 bases, J lost 2 bases, and 10 bases lay in between. As DNA, the CDR3 is TGTGCCAGCAGCCTTAACAGGGGCAATCAGCCCCAGCATTTT. This codes for CASSLNRGNQPQHF.

This clonotype has just a few counts. The rearrangement uses TRBV29-1 and TRBJ2-5, with 11 bases aligning to TRBD1. The junction had 6 bases not matched to a gene; V was cut back by 6 bases and J by 0 bases. The germline CDR1 and CDR2 sequences are SQVTM and ANQGSEA. The CDR3 loop spans 15 amino acids. The CDR3 here is CSVGTGGEYQETQYF. The CDR3 DNA reads as TGCAGCGTGGGGACAGGGGGGGAGTACCAAGAGACCCAGTACTTC.

This chain joins TRBV7-2 and TRBJ2-3; 9 bases match TRBD2. Germline CDR1 is SGHTA and CDR2 is FQGNSA. The CDR3 is made up of 15 amino acids. J lost 6 bases, V lost 3 bases, and 7 bases had no gene match. The CDR3 DNA sequence: TGTGCCAGCAGCTTTATAAGGACTAGCGTGGATACGCAGTATTTT. It is translated as CASSFIRTSVDTQYF.

The gene calls are TRBV20-1 and TRBJ2-5, with 9 bases fitting TRBD2. After removal of 4 bases from V and 1 base from J, the junction contained 10 bases not matched to a gene. The CDR3 spans 16 residues. CDR1 is DFQATT, CDR2 SNEGSKA, per germline (reference sequence). In DNA, the CDR3 is TGCAGTGCTACCCAGGCAAGCGGGAGGATCCAAGAGACCCAGTACTTC. It specifies CSATQASGRIQETQYF.

This clonotype was seen ten or more times. The V gene is TRBV7-3, the J gene TRBJ2-7, with 8 bases that match TRBD2. Trimming cost V 2 bases and J 2 bases; bases outside gene matches: 5. The CDR3 totals 15 residues. From germline, CDR1 is SGHTA and CDR2 FQGTGA. In nucleotides, the CDR3 is TGTGCCAGCAGCTTAGGGGCGGGGGGCCCCTACGAGCAGTACTTC. Its protein product is CASSLGAGGPYEQYF. The variable domain in full, completed from reference TRBV7-3 and TRBJ2-7, reads GAGVSQTPSNKVTEKGKYVELRCDPISGHTALYWYRQSLGQGPEFLIYFQGTGAADDSGLPNDRFFAVRPEGSVSTLKIQRTERGDSAVYLCASSLGAGGPYEQYFGPGTRLTVT.

The chain uses TRBV10-3 and TRBJ1-4; no clear D gene. The V and J ends lost 2 bases and 8 bases respectively, with 9 bases between them. Germline loops: CDR1 ENHRY, CDR2 SYGVKD. The CDR3 is made up of 13 amino acids. This chain's CDR3 is CAISEPHGEKLFF. In nucleotides, the CDR3 is TGTGCCATCAGTGAGCCCCACGGGGAAAAACTGTTTTTT.

The rearrangement uses TRBV27 and TRBJ1-5, with 7 bases identical to TRBD1. Germline lookup yields CDR1 MNHEY and CDR2 SMNVEV (reference sequence). V lost 5 bases and J lost 4; bases outside the gene matches: 5. The CDR3 has 14 amino acids. CDR3 nucleotides: TGTGCCAGCAGTACCGACAGGGCTAATCAGCCCCAGCATTTT. Translated, it gives CASSTDRANQPQHF.

This clonotype was observed at least ten times. The V call is TRBV9, the J call TRBJ2-3; TRBD1 is a possible D gene (6 bases). The CDR3 runs 15 residues. Germline assignment: CDR1 SGDLS and CDR2 YYNGEE. V was clipped by 4 bases and J by 1 base, with 13 bases between them. CDR3 nucleotide sequence: TGTGCCAGCAGCTCCCGGACAGCGCGCACAGATACGCAGTATTTT. Its protein product is CASSSRTARTDTQYF. The variable domain in full, completed from reference TRBV9 and TRBJ2-3, reads DSGVTQTPKHLITATGQRVTLRCSPRSGDLSVYWYQQSLDQGLQFLIQYYNGEERAKGNILERFSAQQFPDLHSELNLSSLELGDSALYFCASSSRTARTDTQYFGPGTRLTVL.

This clonotype was seen a handful of times. V and J are TRBV7-2 and TRBJ2-1; D is ambiguous. V was shortened by 0 bases and J by 6 bases, with 12 bases between the two germline ends. Per germline, CDR1 SGHTA and CDR2 FQGNSA. There are 15 residues in the CDR3. The CDR3 here is CASSLAPPKFNEQFF. CDR3 coding DNA: TGTGCCAGCAGCTTAGCCCCACCCAAGTTCAATGAGCAGTTCTTC.

At least ten counts were recorded for this clonotype. The chain has TRBV9 and TRBJ2-1; 7 bases agree with TRBD2. The CDR3 length is 15 residues. V lost 4 bases and J lost 5; bases outside the gene matches: 9. The germline gives CDR1 SGDLS, CDR2 YYNGEE. CDR3 in DNA: TGTGCCAGCAGCCCTATGGCGGGAGCCAACAATGAGCAGTTCTTC. This translates into CASSPMAGANNEQFF.